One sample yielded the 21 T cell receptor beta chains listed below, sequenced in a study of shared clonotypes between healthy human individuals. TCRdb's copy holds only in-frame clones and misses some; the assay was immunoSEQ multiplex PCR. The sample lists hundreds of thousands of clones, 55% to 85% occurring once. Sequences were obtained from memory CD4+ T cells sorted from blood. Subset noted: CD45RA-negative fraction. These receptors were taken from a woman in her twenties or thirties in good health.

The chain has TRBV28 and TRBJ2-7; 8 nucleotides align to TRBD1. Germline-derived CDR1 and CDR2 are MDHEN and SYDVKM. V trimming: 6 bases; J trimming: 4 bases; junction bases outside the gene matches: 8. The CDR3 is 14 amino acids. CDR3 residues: CASRGQGKTYEQYF. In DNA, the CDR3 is TGTGCCAGCAGAGGACAGGGTAAGACGTACGAGCAGTACTTC. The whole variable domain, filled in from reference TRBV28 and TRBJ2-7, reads DVKVTQSSRYLVKRTGEKVFLECVQDMDHENMFWYRQDPGLGLRLIYFSYDVKMKEKGDIPEGYSVSREKKERFSLILESASTNQTSMYLCASRGQGKTYEQYFGPGTRLTVT.

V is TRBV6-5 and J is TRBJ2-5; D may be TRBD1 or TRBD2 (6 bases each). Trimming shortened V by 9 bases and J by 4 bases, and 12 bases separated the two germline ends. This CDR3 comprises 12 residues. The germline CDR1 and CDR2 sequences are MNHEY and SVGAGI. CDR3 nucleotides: TGTGCCAGGATCAGGGGAGGAGAGACCCAGTACTTC. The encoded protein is CARIRGGETQYF.

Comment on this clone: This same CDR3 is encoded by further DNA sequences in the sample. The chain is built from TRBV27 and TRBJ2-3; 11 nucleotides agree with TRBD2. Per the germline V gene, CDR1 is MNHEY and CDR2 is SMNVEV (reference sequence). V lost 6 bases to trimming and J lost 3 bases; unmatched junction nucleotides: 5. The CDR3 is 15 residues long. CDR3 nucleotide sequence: TGTGCCAGCAGACTAGCGGGAGTTAGGACAGATACGCAGTATTTT. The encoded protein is CASRLAGVRTDTQYF.

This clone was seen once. CDR3 in amino acids: CASSFGRGNTEAFF. CDR3 DNA sequence: TGTGCCAGCAGTTTTGGCAGGGGGAACACTGAAGCTTTCTTT. The genes are TRBV28 and TRBJ1-1, with a tentative D call TRBD1 (6 bases). Trimming took off 3 bases at V and 1 base at J, with 9 bases between the two ends. The CDR3 loop spans 14 amino acids. The germline CDR1 and CDR2 sequences are MDHEN and SYDVKM.

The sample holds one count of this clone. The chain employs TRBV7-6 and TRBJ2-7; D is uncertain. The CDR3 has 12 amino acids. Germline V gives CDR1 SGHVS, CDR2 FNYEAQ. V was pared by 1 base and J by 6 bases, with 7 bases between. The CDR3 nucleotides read TGTGCCAGCAGCTTAGAGCATGGCGAGCAGTACTTC. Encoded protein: CASSLEHGEQYF. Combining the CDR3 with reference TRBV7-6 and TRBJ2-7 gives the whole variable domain GAGVSQSPRYKVTKRGQDVALRCDPISGHVSLYWYRQALGQGPEFLTYFNYEAQQDKSGLPNDRFSAERPEGSISTLTIQRTEQRDSAMYRCASSLEHGEQYFGPGTRLTVT.

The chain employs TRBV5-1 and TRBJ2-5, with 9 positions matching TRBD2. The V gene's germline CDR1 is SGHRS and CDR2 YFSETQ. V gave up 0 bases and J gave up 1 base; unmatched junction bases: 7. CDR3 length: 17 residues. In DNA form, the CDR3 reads TGCGCCAGCAGCTTGGGCGGGAGGGCCTTAAGCCAAGAGACCCAGTACTTC. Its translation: CASSLGGRALSQETQYF.

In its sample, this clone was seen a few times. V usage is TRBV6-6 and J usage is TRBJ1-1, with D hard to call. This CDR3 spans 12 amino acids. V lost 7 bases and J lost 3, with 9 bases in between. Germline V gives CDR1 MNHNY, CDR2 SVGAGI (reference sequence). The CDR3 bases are TGTGCCAGCAACCGACTAGACACTGAAGCTTTCTTT. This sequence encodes CASNRLDTEAFF.

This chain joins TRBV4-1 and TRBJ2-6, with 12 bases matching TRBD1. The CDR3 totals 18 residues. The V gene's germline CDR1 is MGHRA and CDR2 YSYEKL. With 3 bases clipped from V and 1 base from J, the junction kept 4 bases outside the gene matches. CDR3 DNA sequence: TGCGCCAGCAGCCAGCCGGGACAGGGGGCTTCTGGGGCCAACGTCCTGACTTTC. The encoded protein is CASSQPGQGASGANVLTF.

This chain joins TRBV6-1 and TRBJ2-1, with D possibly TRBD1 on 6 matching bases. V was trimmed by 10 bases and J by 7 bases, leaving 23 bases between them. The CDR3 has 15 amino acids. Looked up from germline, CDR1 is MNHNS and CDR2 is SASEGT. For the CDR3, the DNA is TGTGCCACTCATACCCCCAGGGGCGCGAAGAATGAGCAGTTCTTC. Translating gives CATHTPRGAKNEQFF.

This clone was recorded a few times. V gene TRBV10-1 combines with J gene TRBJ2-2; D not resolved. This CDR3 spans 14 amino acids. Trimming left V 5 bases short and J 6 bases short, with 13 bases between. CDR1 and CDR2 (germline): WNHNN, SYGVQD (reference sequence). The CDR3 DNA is TGCGCCAGCAGTTTGAGTGGTCAATCCGGGGAGCTGTTTTTT. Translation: CASSLSGQSGELFF.

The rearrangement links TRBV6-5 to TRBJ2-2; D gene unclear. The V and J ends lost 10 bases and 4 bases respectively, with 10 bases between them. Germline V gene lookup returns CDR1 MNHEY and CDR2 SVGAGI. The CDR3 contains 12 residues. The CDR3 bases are TGTGCCACCCGACCAACCACCGGGGAGCTGTTTTTT. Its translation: CATRPTTGELFF.

The CDR3 here is CASSRTTSGANVLTF. The CDR3 DNA is TGTGCCAGCAGCCGGACTACCTCTGGGGCCAACGTCCTGACTTTC. The J gene is TRBJ2-6, the V gene TRBV7-2; TRBD2 might be the D (6 bases). This CDR3 contains 15 residues. Germline CDR1 reads SGHTA; CDR2 reads FQGNSA. V dropped 5 bases and J dropped 0 bases, with 8 bases sitting between them.

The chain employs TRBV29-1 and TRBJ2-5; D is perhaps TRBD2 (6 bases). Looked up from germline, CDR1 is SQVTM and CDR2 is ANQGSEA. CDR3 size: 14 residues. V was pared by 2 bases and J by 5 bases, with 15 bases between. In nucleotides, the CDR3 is TGCAGCGTTGAAAGTGGGACGGAGGGGGAGACCCAGTACTTC. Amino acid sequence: CSVESGTEGETQYF.

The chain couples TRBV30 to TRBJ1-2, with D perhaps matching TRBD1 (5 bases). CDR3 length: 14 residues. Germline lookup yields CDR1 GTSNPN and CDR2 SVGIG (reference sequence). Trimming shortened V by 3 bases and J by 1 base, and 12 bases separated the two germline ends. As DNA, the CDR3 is TGTGCCTGGAGGCCCGGGGACGGTAACTATGGCTACACCTTC. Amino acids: CAWRPGDGNYGYTF.

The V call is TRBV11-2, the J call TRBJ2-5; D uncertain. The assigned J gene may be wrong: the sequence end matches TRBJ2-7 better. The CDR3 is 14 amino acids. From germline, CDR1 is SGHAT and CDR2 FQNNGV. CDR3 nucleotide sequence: TGTGCCAGCAGCTTAGATCCTATCTCCTACGAGCAGTACTTC. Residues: CASSLDPISYEQYF.

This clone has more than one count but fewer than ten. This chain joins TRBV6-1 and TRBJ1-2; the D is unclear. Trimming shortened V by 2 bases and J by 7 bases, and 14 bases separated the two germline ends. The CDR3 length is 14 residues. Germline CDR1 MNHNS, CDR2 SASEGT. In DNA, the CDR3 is TGTGCCAGCAGTGAAATCTCGGGAGGACTTGGCTACACCTTC. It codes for CASSEISGGLGYTF.

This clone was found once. In DNA form, the CDR3 reads TGTGCCAGCAGCTACTCGGGGGGGCGGAATCAGCCCCAGCATTTT. This gives the protein CASSYSGGRNQPQHF. V and J are TRBV7-9 and TRBJ1-5, with a tentative D call TRBD1 (6 bases). The CDR3 covers 15 residues. CDR1 is SEHNR and CDR2 is FQNEAQ in the germline V gene (reference sequence). Trimming stripped 4 bases from V and 4 bases from J, with 14 bases between.

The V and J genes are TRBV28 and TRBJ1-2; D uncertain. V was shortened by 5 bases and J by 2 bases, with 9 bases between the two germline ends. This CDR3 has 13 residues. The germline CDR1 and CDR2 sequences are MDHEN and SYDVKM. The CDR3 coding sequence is TGTGCCAGCAGTATCACCCTAAACTATGGCTACACCTTC. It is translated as CASSITLNYGYTF.

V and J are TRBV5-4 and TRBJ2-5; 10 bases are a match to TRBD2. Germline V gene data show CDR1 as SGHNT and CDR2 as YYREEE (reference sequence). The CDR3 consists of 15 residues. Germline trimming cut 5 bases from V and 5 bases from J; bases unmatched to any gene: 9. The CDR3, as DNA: TGTGCCAGCAGTTCAGCGGGAGGGCCTTTGGAGACCCAGTACTTC. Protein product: CASSSAGGPLETQYF.

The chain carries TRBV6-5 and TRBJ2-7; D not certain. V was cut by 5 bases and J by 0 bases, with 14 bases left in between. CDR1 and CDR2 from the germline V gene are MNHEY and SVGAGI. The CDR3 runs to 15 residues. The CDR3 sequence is CASSKGLGYSYEQYF. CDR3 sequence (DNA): TGTGCCAGCAGTAAGGGTCTGGGGTACTCCTACGAGCAGTACTTC.

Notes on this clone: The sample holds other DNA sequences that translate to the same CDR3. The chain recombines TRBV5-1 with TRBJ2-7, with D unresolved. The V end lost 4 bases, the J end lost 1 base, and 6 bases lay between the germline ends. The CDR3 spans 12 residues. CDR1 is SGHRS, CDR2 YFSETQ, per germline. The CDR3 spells CASSNPSYEQYF. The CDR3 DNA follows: TGCGCCAGCAGCAACCCTTCCTACGAGCAGTACTTC.